The present entry profiles one T cell receptor (beta chain) with its context. Trimming cost V 4 bases and J 7 bases, with 13 bases left between them. This CDR3 comprises 13 residues. Germline CDR1 and CDR2: SNHLY and FYNNEI. These data originate in a study of blood T cell repertoires in COVID-19. Sequencing was performed with immunoSEQ multiplex PCR; in TCRdb, only in-frame clones are kept and a portion is missing. This table holds more than 50,000 clones, 76% found once. The J gene is TRBJ1-1, the V gene TRBV2, with D possibly being TRBD1 (5 bases). This receptor was taken from a woman of 80 years or more with acute or convalescent COVID-19. The sequencing input was peripheral blood. This chain's CDR3 is CASSGGREGEAFF. DNA for the CDR3: TGTGCCAGCAGTGGTGGCAGGGAAGGTGAAGCTTTCTTT.